This T cell receptor beta chain is drawn from a study of T cell repertoires in cytomegalovirus infection. In this sample, this clonotype turned up many times. TCRdb called the reads again in MiXCR, with one record for every CDR3 protein. Of more than 140,000 distinct CDR3 sequences in the sample, about 6.5% are singletons; the top ten hold more than 15%. CDR1 is MNHNS, CDR2 SASEGT, per germline. The CDR3 consists of 15 residues. V shed 2 bases and J shed 1 base, with 11 bases lying between them. The V call is TRBV6-1, the J call TRBJ1-1, with TRBD1 as a possible D gene (5 bases). The source of this sequence is a human donor in good health (CMV status not recorded). Some clones in this sample may be carry-over from other donors' samples. Sample: PBMCs. CDR3 nucleotide sequence: TGTGCCAGCAGTGAAAAATGGGGCGGGAACACTGAAGCTTTCTTT. Protein: CASSEKWGGNTEAFF.